This TCR beta chain was found in a study of blood T cells in healthy people across ages. Study summary: Every two T cells gave about one barcoded beta molecule via template switching. Study findings and constraints: Significant beta diversity loss was already apparent by age roughly 40, declining roughly linearly. Conclusively comparing naive with antigen-experienced cells was impossible with unsorted PBMCs.

Worth noting for this clonotype: Its antigen remains unidentified.

Combining a sample-barcoded 5' primer with a J-beta primer mix, a second PCR ran for roughly 7 to 12 cycles. TCRdb re-derived calls from the 5' RACE reads in MiXCR, one entry per CDR3 protein. Of hundreds of thousands of distinct CDR3 sequences detected, around 34% appear once; the ten largest clones hold under 15%. PBMCs numbering at least 6 million were isolated per sample. Per the germline V gene, CDR1 is KGHSH and CDR2 is LQKENI. V shed 5 bases and J shed 6 bases, with 20 bases lying between them. This CDR3 has 16 residues. The source of this sequence is a man aged 18 to 29 in good health. The specimen was blood. The rearrangement links TRBV18 to TRBJ1-5; weak D call: TRBD1 (5 bases). In DNA form, the CDR3 reads TGTGCCAGCTCAACCTGGGCGCCAGGGTCGGGTCAGCCCCAGCATTTT. Residues: CASSTWAPGSGQPQHF.